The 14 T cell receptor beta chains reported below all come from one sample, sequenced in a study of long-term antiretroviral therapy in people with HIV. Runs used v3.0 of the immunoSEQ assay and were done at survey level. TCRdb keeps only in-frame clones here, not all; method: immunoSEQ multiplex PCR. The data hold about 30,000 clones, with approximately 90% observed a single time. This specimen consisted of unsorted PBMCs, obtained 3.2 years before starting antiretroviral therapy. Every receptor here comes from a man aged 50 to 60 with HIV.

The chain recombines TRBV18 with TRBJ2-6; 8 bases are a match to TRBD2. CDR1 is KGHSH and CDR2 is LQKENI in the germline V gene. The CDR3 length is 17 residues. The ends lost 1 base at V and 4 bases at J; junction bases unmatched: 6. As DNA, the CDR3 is TGTGCCAGCTCACCACAGGCGGGGGGCTCCGGGGCCAACGTCCTGACTTTC. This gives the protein CASSPQAGGSGANVLTF. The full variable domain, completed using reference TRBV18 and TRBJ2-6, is NAGVMQNPRHLVRRRGQEARLRCSPMKGHSHVYWYRQLPEEGLKFMVYLQKENIIDESGMPKERFSAEFPKEGPSILRIQQVVRGDSAAYFCASSPQAGGSGANVLTFGAGSRLTVL.

The CDR3 nucleotides read TGCACAATAGAACAGGGGGGCTATGGCTACACCTTC. Protein: CTIEQGGYGYTF. V and J are TRBV29-1 and TRBJ1-2; 8 bases agree with TRBD1. Germline V CDR1 and CDR2: SQVTM, ANQGSEA. The CDR3 totals 12 residues.

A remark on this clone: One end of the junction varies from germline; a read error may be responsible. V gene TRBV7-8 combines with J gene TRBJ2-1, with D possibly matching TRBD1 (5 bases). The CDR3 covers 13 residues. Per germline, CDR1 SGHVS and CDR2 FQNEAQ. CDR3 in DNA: TGTGCCAGCAGATTAGGGGTAGCCTATGAGCAGTTCTTC. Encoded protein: CASRLGVAYEQFF.

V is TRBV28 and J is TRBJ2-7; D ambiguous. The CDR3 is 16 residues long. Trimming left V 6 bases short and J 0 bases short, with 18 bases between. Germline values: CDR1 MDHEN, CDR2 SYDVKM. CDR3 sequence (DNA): TGTGCCAGCAGCCATAGAGGCCAACAGCACTCCTACGAGCAGTACTTC. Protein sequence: CASSHRGQQHSYEQYF.

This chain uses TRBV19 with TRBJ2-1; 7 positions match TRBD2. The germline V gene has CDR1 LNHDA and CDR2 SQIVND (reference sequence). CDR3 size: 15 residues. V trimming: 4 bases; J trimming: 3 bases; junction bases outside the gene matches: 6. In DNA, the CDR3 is TGTGCCAGTAGTACAGGCCTAGCGGACTACAATGAGCAGTTCTTC. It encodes CASSTGLADYNEQFF.

CDR3 region: CASSRVDSKGLEQFF. The CDR3 DNA is TGTGCCAGTAGTAGGGTGGACTCCAAGGGCCTCGAGCAGTTCTTC. This chain links TRBV19 with TRBJ2-1; weak D call: TRBD2 (5 bases). Trimming stripped 4 bases from V and 10 bases from J, with 20 bases between. This CDR3 comprises 15 residues. Germline V gene sequence: CDR1 LNHDA, CDR2 SQIVND (reference sequence). The full variable domain, in which reference TRBV19 and TRBJ2-1 provide the parts outside the CDR3, is DGGITQSPKYLFRKEGQNVTLSCEQNLNHDAMYWYRQDPGQGLRLIYYSQIVNDFQKGDIAEGYSVSREKKESFPLTVTSAQKNPTAFYLCASSRVDSKGLEQFFGPGTRLTVL.

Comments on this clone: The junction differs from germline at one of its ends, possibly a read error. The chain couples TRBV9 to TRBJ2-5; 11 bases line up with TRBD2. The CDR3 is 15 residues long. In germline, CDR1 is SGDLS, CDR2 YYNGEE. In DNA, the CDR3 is TGTGCCAGTAGCGTTACTAGCGGGGGACAAGAGACCCAGTACTTC. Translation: CASSVTSGGQETQYF. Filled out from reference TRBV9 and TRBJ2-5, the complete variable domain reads DSGVTQTPKHLITATGQRVTLRCSPRSGDLSVYWYQQSLDQGLQFLIQYYNGEERAKGNILERFSAQQFPDLHSELNLSSLELGDSALYFCASSVTSGGQETQYFGPGTRLLVL.

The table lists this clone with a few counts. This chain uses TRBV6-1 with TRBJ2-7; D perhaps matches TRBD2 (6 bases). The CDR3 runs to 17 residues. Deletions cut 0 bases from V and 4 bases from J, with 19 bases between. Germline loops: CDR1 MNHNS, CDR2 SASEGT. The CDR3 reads CASSEASYGTPPYEQYF. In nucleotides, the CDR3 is TGTGCCAGCAGTGAAGCATCCTACGGGACTCCCCCATACGAGCAGTACTTC.

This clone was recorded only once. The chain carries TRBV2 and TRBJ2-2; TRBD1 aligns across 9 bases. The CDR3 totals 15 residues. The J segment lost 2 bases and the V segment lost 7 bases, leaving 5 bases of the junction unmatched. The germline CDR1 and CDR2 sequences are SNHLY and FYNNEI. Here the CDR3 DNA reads TGTGCCAGCACCGGACAGGGGACAAACACCGGGGAGCTGTTTTTT. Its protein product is CASTGQGTNTGELFF.

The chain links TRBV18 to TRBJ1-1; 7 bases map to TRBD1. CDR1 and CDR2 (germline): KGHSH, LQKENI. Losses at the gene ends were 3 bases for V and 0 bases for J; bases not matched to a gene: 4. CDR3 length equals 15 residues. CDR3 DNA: TGTGCCAGCTCACCGACAGGGACCATGAACACTGAAGCTTTCTTT. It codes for CASSPTGTMNTEAFF.

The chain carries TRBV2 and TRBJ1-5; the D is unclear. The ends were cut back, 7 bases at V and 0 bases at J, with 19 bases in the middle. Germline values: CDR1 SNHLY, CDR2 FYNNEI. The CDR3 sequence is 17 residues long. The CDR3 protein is CASTLSLVGLSNQPQHF. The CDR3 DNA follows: TGTGCCAGCACCCTCTCCTTGGTAGGCCTTAGCAATCAGCCCCAGCATTTT.

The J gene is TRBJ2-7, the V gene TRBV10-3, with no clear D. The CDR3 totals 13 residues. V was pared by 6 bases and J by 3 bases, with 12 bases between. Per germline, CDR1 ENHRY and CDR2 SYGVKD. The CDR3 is CAIRNVSGYEQYF. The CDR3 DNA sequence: TGTGCCATCAGGAACGTGTCCGGCTACGAGCAGTACTTC.

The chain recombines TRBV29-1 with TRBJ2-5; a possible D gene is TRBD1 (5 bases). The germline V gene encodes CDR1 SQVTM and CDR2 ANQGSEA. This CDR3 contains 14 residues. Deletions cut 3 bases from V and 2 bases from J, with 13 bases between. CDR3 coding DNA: TGCAGCGTTGAGGACACAGGTCGGCAAGAGACCCAGTACTTC. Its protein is CSVEDTGRQETQYF.

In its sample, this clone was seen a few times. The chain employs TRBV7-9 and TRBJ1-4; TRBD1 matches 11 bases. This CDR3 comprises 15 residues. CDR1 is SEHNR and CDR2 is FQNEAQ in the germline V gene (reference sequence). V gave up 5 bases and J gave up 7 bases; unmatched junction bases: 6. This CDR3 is CASSPMGTGGEKLFF. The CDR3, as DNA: TGTGCCAGCAGCCCAATGGGGACAGGGGGTGAAAAACTGTTTTTT.